This TCR beta chain originates from a study of monozygotic twins with inflammatory bowel disease. TCRdb re-called the 5' RACE reads; one entry per CDR3 protein, DNA not given. The sample includes roughly 320,000 distinct CDR3 sequences. From germline, CDR1 is MNHEY and CDR2 SVGEGT. The CDR3 length is 14 residues. Sequenced material: blood. The origin of this receptor is a human donor with ulcerative colitis or Crohn's disease, or a healthy co-twin of an affected twin (not recorded which). The rearrangement links TRBV6-2 or TRBV6-3 to TRBJ2-6. The CDR3 loop is CASSSRSGANVLTF.